This T cell receptor beta chain was identified in a study of blood T cell repertoires in COVID-19 (dated by TCRdb to the early 2020s). Turning to the overall study: The collaborator samples originated in the United States, Italy and Spain and spanned the acute and convalescent phases of COVID-19. The prospective study material was composed of cDNA or gDNA derived from T cells, B-cell-depleted T cells, or PBMCs. The dataset comprised deeply sampled blood TCRbeta repertoires from subjects exposed to, actively infected with, or recovered from COVID-19. A freely available public database, intended as a resource for researchers studying the immune response to SARS-CoV-2, is where the repertoires were released. The samples were drawn from two sources: the first 160 participants of the ongoing ImmuneRACE study, and 1,200 or so subjects contributed by 6 global collaborators. Sample metadata almost always included a de-identified subject ID, COVID-19 status, age in years and sex. HLA class I and class II types, where available, came from metadata supplied by the sample provider rather than from assay-based typing. Here is what the overall study found, with its caveats: The quantity of clinical and demographic metadata differed by source and by participant and was supplied without curation.

Including cysteine and phenylalanine, the CDR3 has 15 amino acids. Of the read, only the CDR3 DNA is kept; its 45 bases are in frame from base 1. Reading the germline V gene gives CDR1 SGHDN and CDR2 FVKESK. V trim: 3 bases; J trim: 2 bases; unmatched bases: 6. This clone was recorded a few times. Its antigen target is currently unknown. No base qualities exist here, and no much larger clone lies one base off it. TCRbeta CDR3 regions were amplified from genomic DNA by means of the immunoSEQ Assay, a bias-controlled multiplex PCR. In the original analysis: The number of nucleated cells in each sample was estimated from the amplification of reference gene primers within the assay. Sequence reads were collapsed and filtered to measure the absolute abundance of every unique TCRbeta CDR3 rearrangement. For each sample, productive Simpson clonality was calculated as the square root of Simpson's diversity index across productive rearrangements. The table was pulled from immuneACCESS by TCRdb, which kept in-frame rearrangements only. Such tables lose some clones; where checked, under half of the loss comes from unresolved V genes, and the rest has no known cause. V and J calls and clone size come straight from that table; D and trimming were deduced from the DNA. The sample table contains around 230,000 clones; only one count was recorded for 80% to 90% of them. The ten most abundant clones make up approximately 2% of the sample.

Samples from volunteer blood donors who had recovered from COVID-19 were contributed by a second Seattle source. Collaborating institutions collected whole blood in K2EDTA tubes following their own protocols. For TCRbeta analysis, collaborators shipped samples in one of three forms: frozen whole blood, isolated PBMCs, or DNA extracted from either of those sample types. The chain links TRBV14 with TRBJ1-1; TRBD1 matches 7 bases in the middle. Sequencing was carried out using peripheral blood. The sequence was collected from a young man who had recovered from COVID-19. At the DNA level, the sequence is TGTGCCAGCAGCCATTACAGGGGTAGTAACACTGAAGCTTTCTTT. Translated, this gives CASSHYRGSNTEAFF.